This is a list of T cell receptor beta chains from one sample in a study of technical replicates of blood from four donors. Sequenced by immunoSEQ multiplex PCR; TCRdb stores in-frame clones only, minus some. The table has tens of thousands of clones, about nine tenths seen once. Material: T cells isolated from PBMCs. The origin of the receptors is a human donor in good health. Some clones in this sample may be carry-over from other donors' samples. The CDR3 runs from the conserved cysteine through the conserved F or W. D genes are given only for firm matches. Not every row has a clone size; where given, it reads once, few, many or a size class.

CDR3 length	clone size	V gene	D gene	J gene	CDR3 protein	CDR3 DNA
14	.	TRBV5-1	.	TRBJ2-2	CASSLGQAYGELFF	TGCGCCAGCAGCTTGGGGCAGGCGTACGGGGAGCTGTTTTTT
15	.	TRBV9	.	TRBJ1-6	CASSVGGGTNSPLHF	TGTGCCAGCAGCGTAGGGGGGGGTACAAATTCACCCCTCCACTTT
13	.	TRBV5-1	TRBD1	TRBJ1-5	CASSLDRGQPQHF	TGCGCCAGCAGCTTGGACAGGGGGCAGCCCCAGCATTTT
15	.	TRBV9	TRBD1	TRBJ2-7	CASSVAGTAAYEQYF	TGTGCCAGCAGCGTAGCTGGGACAGCTGCCTACGAGCAGTACTTC
13	.	TRBV19	.	TRBJ2-5	CASRPGSQETQYF	TGTGCCAGTAGACCGGGAAGTCAAGAGACCCAGTACTTC
16	.	TRBV19	TRBD2	TRBJ2-1	CASRAGRGGVRDEQFF	TGTGCCAGTAGAGCCGGGAGGGGAGGGGTACGCGATGAGCAGTTCTTC
13	.	TRBV28	.	TRBJ2-7	CASSFYTRDEQYF	TGTGCCAGCAGTTTCTACACTAGAGACGAGCAGTACTTC
16	.	TRBV30	.	TRBJ2-5	CAWSVALAVYQETQYF	TGTGCCTGGAGTGTAGCGCTAGCAGTGTACCAAGAGACCCAGTACTTC
11	.	TRBV30	TRBD1	TRBJ2-5	CAWSVMDRVNF	TGTGCCTGGAGTGTAATGGACAGGGTGAACTTC
11	.	TRBV20-1	.	TRBJ2-1	CSVQAPNEQFF	TGCAGTGTTCAAGCCCCCAATGAGCAGTTCTTC
16	.	TRBV6-1	TRBD1	TRBJ2-2	CASSESNRGRTGELFF	TGTGCCAGCAGTGAATCCAACAGGGGACGCACCGGGGAGCTGTTTTTT
13	.	TRBV28	TRBD2	TRBJ2-7	CASDGLAGTEQYF	TGTGCCAGCGACGGACTAGCGGGAACCGAGCAGTACTTC
17	.	TRBV5-1	.	TRBJ2-1	CASSLSGAGGVSNEQFF	TGCGCCAGCAGCTTGAGTGGAGCAGGCGGGGTGTCCAATGAGCAGTTCTTC
17	.	TRBV7-2	.	TRBJ2-3	CASQDTNRAVHADTQYF	TGTGCCAGCCAGGACACAAACAGGGCCGTTCATGCAGATACGCAGTATTTT
14	.	TRBV30	.	TRBJ1-2	CAWSVSRDNNGYTF	TGTGCCTGGAGTGTAAGCAGGGATAATAATGGCTACACCTTC
11	.	TRBV30	.	TRBJ2-7	CAWRGSYEQYF	TGTGCCTGGAGAGGGAGTTATGAGCAGTACTTC
14	once	TRBV5-1	.	TRBJ2-5	CASSLGQIQETQYF	TGCGCCAGCAGCTTAGGACAGATACAAGAGACCCAGTACTTC
17	once	TRBV28	.	TRBJ1-2	CASSLIQELEFGYGYTF	TGTGCCAGCAGTTTAATTCAGGAACTTGAATTTGGCTATGGCTACACCTTC
16	once	TRBV5-4	TRBD2	TRBJ2-3	CASSLDAGVDTDTQYF	TGTGCCAGCAGCTTGGATGCGGGAGTTGACACAGATACGCAGTATTTT
16	.	TRBV5-6	.	TRBJ1-5	CASSLLTGNGNQPQHF	TGTGCCAGCAGCTTGCTAACAGGTAATGGCAATCAGCCCCAGCATTTT
15	.	TRBV19	.	TRBJ1-5	CASSIARRVNQPQHF	TGTGCCAGTAGTATCGCGAGGCGGGTCAATCAGCCCCAGCATTTT
13	once	TRBV5-1	.	TRBJ2-7	CASSLDPPGEQYF	TGCGCCAGCAGCTTGGATCCACCCGGGGAGCAGTACTTC
13	.	TRBV19	.	TRBJ1-1	CASSIAWNTEAFF	TGTGCCAGTAGTATAGCATGGAACACTGAAGCTTTCTTT
15	.	TRBV11-2	TRBD1	TRBJ2-1	CASSPMGTVRNEQFF	TGTGCCAGCAGCCCTATGGGGACAGTTAGAAATGAGCAGTTCTTC
15	once	TRBV28	.	TRBJ2-7	CASSLRWETNYEQYF	TGTGCCAGCAGTTTAAGGTGGGAGACCAACTACGAGCAGTACTTC
12	.	TRBV5-4	.	TRBJ2-7	CASQGGSYEQYF	TGTGCCAGCCAGGGGGGATCCTACGAGCAGTACTTC
17	.	TRBV7-8	TRBD1	TRBJ1-1	CASSLFVRQGTGTEAFF	TGTGCCAGCAGCTTATTCGTAAGACAGGGGACGGGTACTGAAGCTTTCTTT
15	.	TRBV7-2	TRBD2	TRBJ2-7	CASSSKPGGMNEQYF	TGTGCCAGCAGCTCCAAACCGGGGGGTATGAACGAGCAGTACTTC
15	.	TRBV19	.	TRBJ1-2	CASSIDARRSNGYTF	TGTGCCAGTAGTATAGATGCGAGAAGGAGCAATGGCTACACCTTC
17	.	TRBV5-4	TRBD1	TRBJ1-1	CASSPIGRQGLGTEAFF	TGTGCCAGCAGCCCAATTGGACGACAGGGCTTAGGCACTGAAGCTTTCTTT
17	.	TRBV7-9	.	TRBJ2-1	CASSNSEPDSSYNEQFF	TGTGCCAGCAGCAACAGCGAACCCGACAGCTCCTACAATGAGCAGTTCTTC
17	.	TRBV5-1	TRBD2	TRBJ2-2	CASSRTNAGANTGELFF	TGCGCCAGCAGCCGAACCAACGCGGGAGCCAACACCGGGGAGCTGTTTTTT
15	.	TRBV4-3	TRBD2	TRBJ2-2	CASSHSGRNTGELFF	TGCGCCAGCAGCCATAGCGGGAGGAACACCGGGGAGCTGTTTTTT
14	.	TRBV9	TRBD1	TRBJ1-4	CASSGQGANEKLFF	TGTGCCAGCTCCGGACAGGGGGCTAATGAAAAACTGTTTTTT
14	.	TRBV7-2	.	TRBJ2-1	CASSLAGSYNEQFF	TGTGCCAGCAGCTTAGCTGGCAGCTACAATGAGCAGTTCTTC
11	.	TRBV20-1	.	TRBJ1-4	CSAQGNEKLFF	TGCAGTGCCCAGGGGAATGAAAAACTGTTTTTT